Following are 22 T cell receptor beta chains from one sample sequenced in a study of vaccination and CD4 T cells after COVID-19. No antigen has been assigned to these receptors. With the Oncomine TCR Beta short-read assay, DNA from cultured CD4+ T cells was sequenced. After culture, CD4+ T cells served as the source for genomic DNA extraction. TCRdb reprocessed the PCR reads via MiXCR and lists one record per CDR3 protein. Of 8,000 to 9,500 distinct CDR3 sequences in the sample, 30% to 45% were seen once. Treatment in this sample: approximately 9-day PBMC culture with coronavirus spike peptide pools or control peptides (ViraFEST assay). Researchers collected the unexposed donor's CD4+ T cells before the COVID-19 pandemic (2011-2018). The specimen sequenced was CD4+ T cells from blood, cultured in vitro. The receptors shown here come from a human donor in good health.

In its sample, this clonotype was seen a few times. The rearrangement uses TRBV27 and TRBJ2-1; TRBD1 agrees at 7 bases. This CDR3 comprises 13 residues. The V gene end was trimmed by 5 bases and the J gene end by 6 bases; junction bases not matched to a gene: 4. Germline CDR1 MNHEY, CDR2 SMNVEV (reference sequence). The CDR3 reads CASSTWDSNEQFF. The CDR3 region has the DNA TGTGCCAGCAGTACCTGGGACAGCAATGAGCAGTTCTTC.

The rearrangement uses TRBV7-2 and TRBJ2-7; D may be TRBD1 (6 bases). The ends were cut back, 1 base at V and 0 bases at J, with 19 bases in the middle. The CDR3 spans 18 residues. Looked up from germline, CDR1 is SGHTA and CDR2 is FQGNSA. The CDR3 is CASSLVSWAQGFSYEQYF. The DNA of the CDR3 is TGTGCCAGCAGCTTAGTTTCTTGGGCACAGGGATTCTCCTACGAGCAGTACTTC.

This clonotype is classed as medium-sized. The chain uses TRBV5-1 and TRBJ2-3; possible D gene TRBD2, 5 bases. V was trimmed by 4 bases and J by 2 bases, leaving 11 bases between them. Germline-derived CDR1 and CDR2 are SGHRS and YFSETQ. The CDR3 loop spans 14 amino acids. The CDR3 here is CASSGGLITDTQYF. The CDR3 DNA reads as TGCGCCAGCAGCGGAGGATTGATCACAGATACGCAGTATTTT.

This clonotype was observed a few times. The gene calls are TRBV11-1 and TRBJ2-7; TRBD1 agrees at 11 bases. V lost 5 bases, J lost 3 bases, and 6 bases stayed unmatched. There are 15 residues in the CDR3. CDR1 is SGHAT, CDR2 FQDESV, per germline (reference sequence). CDR3 DNA: TGTGCCAGCAGCGCCACCGGGACAGGGGGCTACGAGCAGTACTTC. Protein: CASSATGTGGYEQYF.

The rearrangement joins TRBV5-6 to TRBJ1-2, with TRBD1 matching 7 bases. Germline V gene data show CDR1 as SGHDT and CDR2 as YYEEEE. J lost 0 bases, V lost 0 bases, and 5 bases had no gene match. The CDR3 is made up of 16 amino acids. The CDR3 sequence is CASSLEGALPNYGYTF. The CDR3 DNA reads as TGTGCCAGCAGCTTGGAGGGGGCCCTCCCTAACTATGGCTACACCTTC.

This chain connects TRBV6-1 to TRBJ2-1, with 11 positions matching TRBD1. Germline V gene sequence: CDR1 MNHNS, CDR2 SASEGT. V dropped 5 bases and J dropped 8; count of bases not matched to a gene: 8. This CDR3 comprises 15 residues. The CDR3 is CASSLRTGGRDEQFF. CDR3 in DNA: TGTGCCAGCAGTCTACGGACAGGGGGCAGGGATGAGCAGTTCTTC.

V and J are TRBV5-6 and TRBJ2-5; TRBD2 agrees at 8 bases. CDR3 length: 16 amino acids. Germline V CDR1 and CDR2: SGHDT, YYEEEE. Germline trimming cut 4 bases from V and 4 bases from J; bases unmatched to any gene: 12. CDR3 region: CASSADRLAGGETQYF. The CDR3 nucleotides read TGTGCCAGCAGCGCAGACCGACTGGCGGGAGGAGAGACCCAGTACTTC.

Sample share makes this clonotype large. The chain couples TRBV11-3 to TRBJ2-7; TRBD1 is a possible D gene (6 bases). CDR1 SGHNT and CDR2 YENEEA come from the germline V gene. Trimming pared 3 bases from V and 0 bases from J, leaving 9 bases between. The CDR3 covers 14 residues. The CDR3 spells CASSFTGSSYEQYF. Here the CDR3 DNA reads TGTGCCAGCAGCTTTACAGGGAGCTCCTACGAGCAGTACTTC.

The chain carries TRBV10-3 and TRBJ1-1; D is unclear. V gave up 3 bases and J gave up 0 bases, with 11 bases separating them. The CDR3 runs 15 residues. The germline V gene has CDR1 ENHRY and CDR2 SYGVKD. In DNA form, the CDR3 reads TGTGCCATCAGTGACTACAGCAGGATGAACACTGAAGCTTTCTTT. Its translation: CAISDYSRMNTEAFF.

This sequence joins TRBV2 and TRBJ2-3; tentatively, D is TRBD1 or TRBD2 (5 bases each). Trimming left V 3 bases short and J 7 bases short, with 11 bases between. Germline lookup yields CDR1 SNHLY and CDR2 FYNNEI. This CDR3 region has 13 residues. The CDR3 DNA sequence: TGTGCCAGCAGTGACCCGGGGCTCTATACGCAGTATTTT. It is translated as CASSDPGLYTQYF. Full variable domain (rest looked up from reference TRBV2 and TRBJ2-3): EPEVTQTPSHQVTQMGQEVILRCVPISNHLYFYWYRQILGQKVEFLVSFYNNEISEKSEIFDDQFSVERPDGSNFTLKIRSTKLEDSAMYFCASSDPGLYTQYFGPGTRLTVL.

CDR3 sequence reads: CASSEFLWFGTGARNQPQHF. CDR3 DNA: TGTGCCAGCAGTGAATTTTTGTGGTTCGGGACAGGGGCAAGGAATCAGCCCCAGCATTTT. The chain joins TRBV2 to TRBJ1-5; 10 nucleotides match TRBD1. This CDR3 spans 20 amino acids. From germline, CDR1 is SNHLY and CDR2 FYNNEI. J gave up 4 bases and V 2 bases, and 17 bases lay outside the gene matches.

The chain couples TRBV30 to TRBJ2-6; D remains ambiguous. The CDR3 is 13 residues long. Trimming shortened V by 6 bases and J by 0 bases, and 6 bases separated the two germline ends. Germline V lookup: CDR1 GTSNPN, CDR2 SVGIG (reference sequence). CDR3 sequence reads: CACGYSGANVLTF. CDR3 in DNA: TGTGCCTGTGGATACTCTGGGGCCAACGTCCTGACTTTC. Filled out from reference TRBV30 and TRBJ2-6, the complete variable domain reads SQTIHQWPATLVQPVGSPLSLECTVEGTSNPNLYWYRQAAGRGLQLLFYSVGIGQISSEVPQNLSASRPQDRQFILSSKKLLLSDSGFYLCACGYSGANVLTFGAGSRLTVL.

The chain couples TRBV9 to TRBJ2-5; D is undetermined. V lost 4 bases to trimming and J lost 5 bases, with 12 bases between them. The CDR3 is 13 residues long. CDR1 and CDR2 (germline): SGDLS, YYNGEE. CDR3 region: CASSIRRGETQYF. The CDR3 DNA sequence: TGTGCCAGCAGCATTCGGCGCGGTGAGACCCAGTACTTC.

This clonotype was detected a few times. The rearrangement links TRBV15 to TRBJ2-1, with D possibly being TRBD1 (5 bases). The V gene lost 5 bases and the J gene lost 9 bases, with 14 bases spanning the gap. CDR1 is LNHNV and CDR2 is YYDKDF in the germline V gene (reference sequence). The CDR3 length is 13 residues. CDR3 sequence: CATSFLGVGEQFF. CDR3 in DNA: TGTGCCACCAGCTTTTTAGGGGTAGGTGAGCAGTTCTTC.

In its sample, this clonotype was seen a few times. This rearrangement joins TRBV7-2 to TRBJ2-1; TRBD1 agrees at 8 bases. This CDR3 comprises 17 residues. CDR1 is SGHTA, CDR2 FQGNSA, per germline. Germline trimming cut 7 bases from V and 0 bases from J; bases unmatched to any gene: 11. As DNA, the CDR3 is TGTGCCAGCACCCGCGACGCAGGGGGCGGCTCCTACAATGAGCAGTTCTTC. It specifies CASTRDAGGGSYNEQFF.

This sequence joins TRBV6-1 and TRBJ1-1; 9 nucleotides align to TRBD1. CDR1 is MNHNS, CDR2 SASEGT, per germline. This CDR3 comprises 16 residues. Losses at the gene ends were 5 bases for V and 1 base for J; bases not matched to a gene: 8. CDR3 sequence reads: CASSTSPGQGNTEAFF. The CDR3 nucleotides read TGTGCCAGCAGTACCTCCCCGGGACAGGGGAACACTGAAGCTTTCTTT.

This clonotype appeared a few times. The V call is TRBV21-1, the J call TRBJ1-1; the table's D call of TRBD1 was not tested on the DNA. TRBV21-1 is a recognized pseudogene. The CDR3 extends over 17 amino acids. For the CDR3, the DNA is TGTGCCAGCAGCAGGGGCGGCCTACAGGGCCGCTGGACTGAAGCTTTCTTT. This translates into CASSRGGLQGRWTEAFF.

This clonotype was detected a few times. The genes are TRBV7-2 and TRBJ2-7; 11 nucleotides align to TRBD2. J lost 4 bases, V lost 2 bases, and 4 bases had no gene match. The CDR3 consists of 15 residues. Germline loops: CDR1 SGHTA, CDR2 FQGNSA. CDR3: CASSLLAGGYYEQYF. In DNA form, the CDR3 reads TGTGCCAGCAGCTTATTAGCGGGAGGGTATTACGAGCAGTACTTC.

The CDR3 nucleotides read TGTGCCAGCAGCAAGGGTAGGGAAGACGAGCAGTACTTC. Residues: CASSKGREDEQYF. The rearrangement joins TRBV21-1 to TRBJ2-7. TRBV21-1 is assigned pseudogene status. The CDR3 is 13 amino acids.

This clonotype was counted only a few times. V gene TRBV20-1 combines with J gene TRBJ2-4; D is undetermined. With 1 base removed from V and 0 bases from J, the gap between germline ends came to 19 bases. Per the germline V gene, CDR1 is DFQATT and CDR2 is SNEGSKA (reference sequence). The CDR3 has 18 amino acids. The CDR3 here is CSARVGELSAIAKNIQYF. The CDR3 DNA is TGCAGTGCTAGAGTCGGCGAGCTGTCAGCTATAGCCAAAAACATTCAGTACTTC.

V gene TRBV24-1 combines with J gene TRBJ1-5, with 8 positions matching TRBD1. Germline V gene data show CDR1 as KGHDR and CDR2 as SFDVKD. The V and J ends lost 3 bases and 2 bases, in that order; junction bases with no gene match: 5. The CDR3 totals 16 residues. The CDR3 nucleotides are TGTGCCACCAGTGATCAAACAGGGGGTGGCAATCAGCCCCAGCATTTT. The encoded protein is CATSDQTGGGNQPQHF.

This clonotype was counted once. The V and J genes are TRBV9 and TRBJ2-2; perhaps D is TRBD1 or TRBD2 (6 bases each). V was clipped by 0 bases and J by 7 bases, with 16 bases between them. The CDR3 consists of 16 residues. Germline V gene lookup returns CDR1 SGDLS and CDR2 YYNGEE. The DNA for the CDR3 is TGTGCCAGCAGCGTAGATCTTCGGGGGCTTGGCGGGGAGCTGTTTTTT. This gives the protein CASSVDLRGLGGELFF.